This is a list of T cell receptor beta chains from one sample in a study of neurological immune-mediated disorders. TCRdb reprocessed the 5' RACE reads via MiXCR and lists one record per CDR3 protein. The table records 75,000 to 95,000 distinct CDR3 sequences, 15% to 20% of them present only once. The specimen was PBMCs. Receptors were obtained from a woman aged 35 to 49 in good health. Both conserved end residues are part of each CDR3. The D gene is left open where the match is weak. Size tells how often a clone was seen (once, few, many) or the class of an expanded clone, and some rows leave it out.

abundance: many; d_gene: .; j_gene: TRBJ2-5; v_gene: TRBV4-3; CDR3nt: TGCGCCAGCAGCCAAGATACGGGGACCGGGGGGACCCAGTACTTC; CDR3aa: CASSQDTGTGGTQYF
abundance: many; d_gene: .; j_gene: TRBJ2-5; v_gene: TRBV20-1; CDR3nt: TGCAGTGCTTCCACTAGCTTCGGAGAGACCCAGTACTTC; CDR3aa: CSASTSFGETQYF
abundance: many; d_gene: .; j_gene: TRBJ1-2; v_gene: TRBV7-2; CDR3nt: TGTGCCAGCCACCCGATGTGGGAAAACTATGGCTACACCTTC; CDR3aa: CASHPMWENYGYTF
abundance: many; d_gene: TRBD1; j_gene: TRBJ2-3; v_gene: TRBV7-2; CDR3nt: TGTGCCAGCAGCTCGACCGGGACAGGGGGTACGCAGTATTTT; CDR3aa: CASSSTGTGGTQYF
abundance: many; d_gene: TRBD1; j_gene: TRBJ1-5; v_gene: TRBV29-1; CDR3nt: TGCAGCGTTGGACAGGGGAAGAATCAGCCCCAGCATTTT; CDR3aa: CSVGQGKNQPQHF
abundance: many; d_gene: .; j_gene: TRBJ2-3; v_gene: TRBV7-2; CDR3nt: TGTGCCAGCAGCGGGGCAGGGGCGAACACAGATACGCAGTATTTT; CDR3aa: CASSGAGANTDTQYF
abundance: .; d_gene: .; j_gene: TRBJ1-1; v_gene: TRBV5-5; CDR3nt: TGTGCCAGCAGCTTGAACCCGTTGAACACTGAAGCTTTCTTT; CDR3aa: CASSLNPLNTEAFF
abundance: many; d_gene: .; j_gene: TRBJ1-2; v_gene: TRBV5-1; CDR3nt: TGCGCCAGCAGCCCGTTTGGGACCGAACCCCACGGGACACCTAACTATGGCTACACCTTC; CDR3aa: CASSPFGTEPHGTPNYGYTF
abundance: many; d_gene: TRBD1; j_gene: TRBJ2-3; v_gene: TRBV7-8; CDR3nt: TGTGCCAGCAGCTTTGACGGGACAGGGAGCACAGATACGCAGTATTTT; CDR3aa: CASSFDGTGSTDTQYF
abundance: few; d_gene: .; j_gene: TRBJ2-5; v_gene: TRBV14; CDR3nt: TGTGCCAGCAGCCCGACCGGGGTGGAAGAGACCCAGTACTTC; CDR3aa: CASSPTGVEETQYF
abundance: many; d_gene: .; j_gene: TRBJ1-1; v_gene: TRBV7-2; CDR3nt: TGTGCCAGCAGCTTATGGGGGGGCATGAACACTGAAGCTTTCTTT; CDR3aa: CASSLWGGMNTEAFF
abundance: .; d_gene: .; j_gene: TRBJ2-3; v_gene: TRBV28; CDR3nt: TGTGCCAGCAGTTCCAAAGATACGCAGTATTTT; CDR3aa: CASSSKDTQYF
abundance: many; d_gene: TRBD2; j_gene: TRBJ2-7; v_gene: TRBV20-1; CDR3nt: TGCAGTGCTAGTGCCCCGGGGGGGTCACCTAGCGAGCAGTACTTC; CDR3aa: CSASAPGGSPSEQYF
abundance: .; d_gene: TRBD1; j_gene: TRBJ2-7; v_gene: TRBV20-1; CDR3nt: TGCAGTGCTAGAGATGAGGGACAGGGCTCCTACGAGCAGTACTTC; CDR3aa: CSARDEGQGSYEQYF
abundance: many; d_gene: .; j_gene: TRBJ2-3; v_gene: TRBV12-3/TRBV12-4; CDR3nt: TGTGCCAGCAGTTACAGGGACACGCAGTATTTT; CDR3aa: CASSYRDTQYF
abundance: many; d_gene: .; j_gene: TRBJ1-2; v_gene: TRBV7-2; CDR3nt: TGTGCCAGCAGCTTAGATGGCAGGGCTGATGGCTACACCTTC; CDR3aa: CASSLDGRADGYTF
abundance: many; d_gene: TRBD2; j_gene: TRBJ2-3; v_gene: TRBV3-1; CDR3nt: TGTGCCAGCAGCCCGACAGCGAGCGGGGGTAGGACAGATACGCAGTATTTT; CDR3aa: CASSPTASGGRTDTQYF
abundance: many; d_gene: TRBD2; j_gene: TRBJ2-1; v_gene: TRBV5-1; CDR3nt: TGCGCCAGCAGCTTGGGAGGCGGGGGGGCTTATGAGGAGCAGTTCTTC; CDR3aa: CASSLGGGGAYEEQFF
abundance: many; d_gene: .; j_gene: TRBJ1-2; v_gene: TRBV6-2/TRBV6-3; CDR3nt: TGTGCCAGCAGCGTGATCTCGAACTATGGCTACACCTTC; CDR3aa: CASSVISNYGYTF
abundance: many; d_gene: TRBD1; j_gene: TRBJ1-5; v_gene: TRBV16; CDR3nt: TGTGCCAGCAGCCAATCGGGGACAGGGAATCAGCCCCAGCATTTT; CDR3aa: CASSQSGTGNQPQHF
abundance: few; d_gene: .; j_gene: TRBJ1-1; v_gene: TRBV20-1; CDR3nt: TGCAGTGCTAGGGGGAGTATCCAGAGCACTGAAGCTTTCTTT; CDR3aa: CSARGSIQSTEAFF
abundance: many; d_gene: TRBD1; j_gene: TRBJ2-5; v_gene: TRBV7-9; CDR3nt: TGTGCCAGCACCGGACAGGCCCAAGAGACCCAGTACTTC; CDR3aa: CASTGQAQETQYF
abundance: many; d_gene: .; j_gene: TRBJ2-1; v_gene: TRBV4-1; CDR3nt: TGCGCCAGCAGCCAACGACTACTAGGTCAGCAGTTCTTC; CDR3aa: CASSQRLLGQQFF
abundance: many; d_gene: TRBD2; j_gene: TRBJ2-5; v_gene: TRBV5-1; CDR3nt: TGCGCCAGCAGCTTGGAGGGACTAGCGGGGGAGACCCAGTACTTC; CDR3aa: CASSLEGLAGETQYF
abundance: many; d_gene: .; j_gene: TRBJ2-3; v_gene: TRBV20-1; CDR3nt: TGCAGTGCTAGGGGGGCAGGGAAGACAGATACGCAGTATTTT; CDR3aa: CSARGAGKTDTQYF
abundance: many; d_gene: .; j_gene: TRBJ1-2; v_gene: TRBV7-2; CDR3nt: TGTGCCACCGCAAAGGGGGGAGGCTATGGCTACACCTTC; CDR3aa: CATAKGGGYGYTF
abundance: few; d_gene: .; j_gene: TRBJ2-7; v_gene: TRBV4-3; CDR3nt: TGCGCCAGCAGCCAAGATAGGGGCCCTCGGGAGCAGTACTTC; CDR3aa: CASSQDRGPREQYF
abundance: .; d_gene: .; j_gene: TRBJ2-7; v_gene: TRBV7-9; CDR3nt: TGTGCCAGCAGCTTTGCCTGTACAGGGGGGGCCGAGCAGTACTTC; CDR3aa: CASSFACTGGAEQYF
abundance: many; d_gene: .; j_gene: TRBJ1-4; v_gene: TRBV20-1; CDR3nt: TGCAGTGGCCGGACGGATAATGAAAAACTGTTTTTT; CDR3aa: CSGRTDNEKLFF
abundance: few; d_gene: .; j_gene: TRBJ1-1; v_gene: TRBV6-5; CDR3nt: TGTGCCAGCAGTAGGACAGCCATGAACACTGAAGCTTTCTTT; CDR3aa: CASSRTAMNTEAFF
abundance: many; d_gene: TRBD1; j_gene: TRBJ1-1; v_gene: TRBV5-1; CDR3nt: TGCGCCAGCAGCAGGCAAGGGCAGGGGGTGATGAACACTGAAGCTTTCTTT; CDR3aa: CASSRQGQGVMNTEAFF
abundance: .; d_gene: .; j_gene: TRBJ1-5; v_gene: TRBV7-2; CDR3nt: TGTGCCAGCAGCCCTGATAGCAATCAGCCCCAGCATTTT; CDR3aa: CASSPDSNQPQHF
abundance: many; d_gene: .; j_gene: TRBJ2-3; v_gene: TRBV20-1; CDR3nt: TGCAGTGCTAGCGCCGGGACCTCACTCACAGATACGCAGTATTTT; CDR3aa: CSASAGTSLTDTQYF
abundance: many; d_gene: .; j_gene: TRBJ2-2; v_gene: TRBV7-6; CDR3nt: TGTGCCAGCAGCTTAACCACCGGGGAGCTGTTTTTT; CDR3aa: CASSLTTGELFF
abundance: many; d_gene: .; j_gene: TRBJ1-2; v_gene: TRBV6-2/TRBV6-3; CDR3nt: TGTGCCAGCAGTCCTGGGATGGGGAATGGCTACACCTTC; CDR3aa: CASSPGMGNGYTF
abundance: many; d_gene: TRBD1; j_gene: TRBJ2-5; v_gene: TRBV9; CDR3nt: TGTGCCAGCAGCGTCAGGACAGGGGAGGGGAGACCCCAAGAGACCCAGTACTTC; CDR3aa: CASSVRTGEGRPQETQYF
abundance: few; d_gene: TRBD1; j_gene: TRBJ1-1; v_gene: TRBV20-1; CDR3nt: TGCAGTGCTTGGACAGGGGGCAGGGGAAACACTGAAGCTTTCTTT; CDR3aa: CSAWTGGRGNTEAFF
abundance: .; d_gene: .; j_gene: TRBJ2-5; v_gene: TRBV6-5; CDR3nt: TGTGCCAGCATAATCCCAGGGGCCCAAGGGACCCAGTACTTC; CDR3aa: CASIIPGAQGTQYF
abundance: few; d_gene: TRBD1; j_gene: TRBJ1-5; v_gene: TRBV18; CDR3nt: TGTGCCAGCTCCCAGGACAGGGGCCATCAGCCCCAGCATTTT; CDR3aa: CASSQDRGHQPQHF
abundance: many; d_gene: .; j_gene: TRBJ2-5; v_gene: TRBV7-6; CDR3nt: TGTGCCAGCAGCTTAGGTACAGGACTCCAAGAGACCCAGTACTTC; CDR3aa: CASSLGTGLQETQYF
abundance: .; d_gene: .; j_gene: TRBJ1-2; v_gene: TRBV7-2; CDR3nt: TGTGCCAGCAGCTCGCCGGCGGTAGGCTATGGCTACACCTTC; CDR3aa: CASSSPAVGYGYTF
abundance: many; d_gene: TRBD2; j_gene: TRBJ2-1; v_gene: TRBV12-3/TRBV12-4; CDR3nt: TGTGCCAGCACCATAGCCGCGGGGGGGCTTGATGAGCAGTTCTTC; CDR3aa: CASTIAAGGLDEQFF
abundance: medium-sized; d_gene: .; j_gene: TRBJ2-1; v_gene: TRBV5-1; CDR3nt: TGCGCCAGCAGCTTGGGGACCACAGGTGGTGAGCAGTTCTTC; CDR3aa: CASSLGTTGGEQFF
abundance: many; d_gene: .; j_gene: TRBJ1-2; v_gene: TRBV20-1; CDR3nt: TGCAGTGCTAGAGTCGCATCTAACTATGGCTACACCTTC; CDR3aa: CSARVASNYGYTF
abundance: many; d_gene: TRBD1; j_gene: TRBJ1-1; v_gene: TRBV5-5; CDR3nt: TGTGCCAGCAGCTGGACAGGATTTGAGTTTAACACTGAAGCTTTCTTT; CDR3aa: CASSWTGFEFNTEAFF
abundance: many; d_gene: .; j_gene: TRBJ2-4; v_gene: TRBV7-2; CDR3nt: TGTGCCAGCAGCTTAGGGGAGAAAAACATTCAGTACTTC; CDR3aa: CASSLGEKNIQYF
abundance: many; d_gene: TRBD2; j_gene: TRBJ2-3; v_gene: TRBV7-2; CDR3nt: TGTGCCAGCGGCCGACCTAGCGGGGGGGCAGATACGCAGTATTTT; CDR3aa: CASGRPSGGADTQYF
abundance: .; d_gene: .; j_gene: TRBJ2-3; v_gene: TRBV6-1; CDR3nt: TGTGCCAGCAGTGAACTGGCTACGCAGTATTTT; CDR3aa: CASSELATQYF
abundance: .; d_gene: .; j_gene: TRBJ2-7; v_gene: TRBV12-3/TRBV12-4; CDR3nt: TGTGCCAGCAGTGTTTCAGGGAACTACGAGCAGTACTTC; CDR3aa: CASSVSGNYEQYF
abundance: many; d_gene: TRBD1; j_gene: TRBJ1-1; v_gene: TRBV6-5; CDR3nt: TGTGCCAGCGGAGGTATGACAGGGGCCGGGCGTACTGAAGCTTTCTTT; CDR3aa: CASGGMTGAGRTEAFF
abundance: many; d_gene: .; j_gene: TRBJ2-2; v_gene: TRBV3-1; CDR3nt: TGTGCCAGCACTCGCAGGAACACCGGGGAGCTGTTTTTT; CDR3aa: CASTRRNTGELFF
abundance: few; d_gene: TRBD1; j_gene: TRBJ1-2; v_gene: TRBV18; CDR3nt: TGTGCCAGCTCGACAGGGGATGGCTATGGCTACACCTTC; CDR3aa: CASSTGDGYGYTF
abundance: many; d_gene: TRBD2; j_gene: TRBJ2-7; v_gene: TRBV20-1; CDR3nt: TGCAGTGCGGAACGGGGGGGGAGCTACGAGCAGTACTTC; CDR3aa: CSAERGGSYEQYF